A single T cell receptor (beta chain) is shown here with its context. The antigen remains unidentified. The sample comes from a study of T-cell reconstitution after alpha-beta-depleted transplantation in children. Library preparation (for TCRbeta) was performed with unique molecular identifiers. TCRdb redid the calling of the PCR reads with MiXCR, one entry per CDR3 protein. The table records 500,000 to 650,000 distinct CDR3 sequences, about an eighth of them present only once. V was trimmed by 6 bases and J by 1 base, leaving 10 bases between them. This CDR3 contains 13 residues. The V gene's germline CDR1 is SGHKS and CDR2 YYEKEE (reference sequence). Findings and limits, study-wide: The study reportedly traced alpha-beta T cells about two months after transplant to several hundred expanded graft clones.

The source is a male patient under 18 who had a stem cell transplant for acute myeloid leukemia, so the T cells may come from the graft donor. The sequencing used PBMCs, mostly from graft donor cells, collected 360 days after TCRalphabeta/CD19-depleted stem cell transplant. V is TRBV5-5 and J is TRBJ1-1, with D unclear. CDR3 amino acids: CASMIKGNTEAFF. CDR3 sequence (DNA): TGTGCCAGCATGATAAAGGGGAACACTGAAGCTTTCTTT.